The sequence of this TCR beta chain was determined in a study of shared clonotypes between healthy human individuals. Findings and caveats of the study: How much donors shared clonotypes was expected to be affected by sequencing depth.

Germline V gene data show CDR1 as LNHNV and CDR2 as YYDKDF (reference sequence). V lost 5 bases to trimming and J lost 2 bases, with 16 bases between them. The CDR3 length is 15 residues. About this clone: What it binds is not known.

Sequencing used immunoSEQ multiplex PCR; TCRdb keeps in-frame clones, though not all of them. The sample shows hundreds of thousands of clones, 74% of them seen only once. This chain links TRBV15 with TRBJ2-7; D may be TRBD1 (6 bases). The source is a woman younger than 45 in good health. Sequencing input: memory CD4+ T cells sorted from blood. Specified subset: CD45RA-negative fraction. DNA of the CDR3: TGTGCCACCAGCCCCCACCATGGGGGCCCCTACGAGCAGTACTTC. This encodes CATSPHHGGPYEQYF.